The 20 T cell receptor beta chains reported below all come from one sample, sequenced in a study of T cell repertoires in cytomegalovirus infection. A single record per CDR3 protein comes from TCRdb applying MiXCR to the reads. The repertoire consists of over 250,000 distinct CDR3 sequences, with 22% occurring once and the leading ten covering roughly 20%. The antigens of these receptors remain unknown. Sequenced here: cultured PBMCs, sampled from culture after CMV antigen stimulation. All receptors derive from a human donor in good health (CMV status not recorded). Some clones in this sample may be carry-over from other donors' samples.

The rearrangement uses TRBV5-1 and TRBJ2-3; perhaps TRBD2 as D (5 bases). The V gene lost 2 bases and the J gene lost 0 bases, with 10 bases spanning the gap. CDR3 length equals 15 residues. Per the germline V gene, CDR1 is SGHRS and CDR2 is YFSETQ. The CDR3 nucleotides are TGCGCCAGCAGCTTCGGGGTCGAGAGCACAGATACGCAGTATTTT. Protein sequence: CASSFGVESTDTQYF.

The rearrangement links TRBV24-1 to TRBJ2-2; the match to TRBD2 covers 7 bases. V gave up 9 bases and J gave up 0 bases; unmatched junction bases: 3. This CDR3 spans 14 amino acids. The germline gives CDR1 KGHDR, CDR2 SFDVKD. The CDR3 protein is CATSGLANTGELFF. The CDR3 nucleotides read TGTGCCACCTCAGGACTAGCGAACACCGGGGAGCTGTTTTTT.

The chain couples TRBV29-1 to TRBJ2-1; TRBD2 agrees at 10 bases. Trimming cost V 3 bases and J 8 bases; bases outside gene matches: 13. Germline V gene sequence: CDR1 SQVTM, CDR2 ANQGSEA. The CDR3 is 16 amino acids. The CDR3 region has the DNA TGCAGCGTTGATAGCCAGGGGAGCGGGAGGGCAGATGAGCAGTTCTTC. Protein sequence: CSVDSQGSGRADEQFF.

This clonotype was detected ten times or more. This chain connects TRBV7-2 to TRBJ2-2; D might be TRBD1 or TRBD2, each matching 5 bases. Germline V gene data show CDR1 as SGHTA and CDR2 as FQGNSA. Trimming stripped 2 bases from V and 3 bases from J, with 10 bases between. The CDR3 loop spans 15 amino acids. The CDR3 region is CASSLFQGDTGELFF. The CDR3 bases are TGTGCCAGCAGCTTATTTCAGGGAGACACCGGGGAGCTGTTTTTT.

This sequence joins TRBV11-2 and TRBJ2-1, with D hard to call. Per germline, CDR1 SGHAT and CDR2 FQNNGV. The V gene lost 4 bases and the J gene lost 0 bases, with 10 bases spanning the gap. The CDR3 has 15 residues. The CDR3 sequence: CASSYSEASYNEQFF. The CDR3 coding sequence is TGTGCCAGCAGCTACAGCGAGGCCTCCTACAATGAGCAGTTCTTC.

This clonotype was found many times. This rearrangement joins TRBV7-6 to TRBJ1-1, with 9 bases lining up with TRBD1. Per the germline V gene, CDR1 is SGHVS and CDR2 is FNYEAQ. The V and J ends lost 5 bases and 4 bases, in that order; junction bases with no gene match: 17. The CDR3 has 18 residues. Here the CDR3 DNA reads TGTGCCAGCAGCCAAAACGCATATGGGACAGGGATCGGCACTGAAGCTTTCTTT. The encoded protein is CASSQNAYGTGIGTEAFF.

This chain connects TRBV11-2 to TRBJ1-4, with D perhaps TRBD1 (5 bases). The V end lost 0 bases, the J end lost 8 bases, and 13 bases lay between the germline ends. The CDR3 runs 15 residues. CDR1 is SGHAT, CDR2 FQNNGV, per germline. CDR3 nucleotide sequence: TGTGCCAGCAGCTTAGACCGCGGATGGGGGGAAAAACTGTTTTTT. This translates into CASSLDRGWGEKLFF.

This clonotype was observed many times. The V and J genes are TRBV7-2 and TRBJ2-7, with 7 bases lining up with TRBD1. This CDR3 spans 15 amino acids. With V trimmed by 3 bases and J by 5 bases, 10 bases remained unmatched. The germline V gene encodes CDR1 SGHTA and CDR2 FQGNSA. CDR3 sequence: CASSLMTGQRHEQYF. In DNA form, the CDR3 reads TGTGCCAGCAGCTTGATGACAGGGCAAAGGCACGAGCAGTACTTC.

In its sample, this clonotype was seen many times. J is TRBJ1-3 and V is TRBV7-2; D unresolved. CDR3 length equals 14 residues. Trimming removed 0 bases from V and 0 bases from J, with 3 bases in between. Germline lookup yields CDR1 SGHTA and CDR2 FQGNSA. The CDR3 DNA sequence: TGTGCCAGCAGCTTAGCCAACTCTGGAAACACCATATATTTT. It translates to CASSLANSGNTIYF.

The chain is built from TRBV11-2 and TRBJ1-1, with D possibly matching TRBD1 (6 bases). Germline CDR1 reads SGHAT; CDR2 reads FQNNGV. This CDR3 contains 14 residues. The V end was cut by 2 bases, the J end by 3 bases, with 10 bases between. CDR3 loop: CASSLKSGDTEAFF. The CDR3, as DNA: TGTGCCAGCAGCTTAAAGTCAGGGGACACTGAAGCTTTCTTT.

This clonotype has just a few counts. The chain uses TRBV6-2 or TRBV6-3 and TRBJ2-3; D is possibly TRBD2 (6 bases). The ends were cut back, 2 bases at V and 2 bases at J, with 20 bases in the middle. Germline loops: CDR1 MNHEY, CDR2 SVGEGT. CDR3 length: 18 residues. The CDR3 reads CASSYGFGRAGTTDTQYF. In DNA form, the CDR3 reads TGTGCCAGCAGTTACGGTTTCGGTCGTGCGGGGACCACAGATACGCAGTATTTT.

A few counts support this clonotype. V gene TRBV6-1 combines with J gene TRBJ2-3; D is unclear. V shed 1 base and J shed 2 bases, with 16 bases lying between them. CDR1 and CDR2 from the germline V gene are MNHNS and SASEGT. The CDR3 is 17 residues long. CDR3 sequence: CASSEGPAETSTDTQYF. Here the CDR3 DNA reads TGTGCCAGCAGTGAAGGGCCGGCGGAAACGTCCACAGATACGCAGTATTTT.

The genes are TRBV6-2 or TRBV6-3 and TRBJ2-7, with D unresolved. CDR3 size: 13 residues. V lost 2 bases and J 2 bases, leaving 7 bases between the germline ends. Germline lookup yields CDR1 MNHEY and CDR2 SVGEGT. CDR3 sequence: CASSYPGTYEQYF. CDR3 in DNA: TGTGCCAGCAGTTACCCTGGGACCTACGAGCAGTACTTC.

The V gene is TRBV19, the J gene TRBJ1-1; perhaps TRBD1 as D (6 bases). The V end lost 6 bases, the J end lost 3 bases, and 14 bases lay between the germline ends. The CDR3 is made up of 14 amino acids. The germline V gene encodes CDR1 LNHDA and CDR2 SQIVND (reference sequence). CDR3 region: CASSMGAWYTEAFF. As DNA, the CDR3 is TGTGCCAGTAGCATGGGGGCCTGGTACACTGAAGCTTTCTTT.

The chain couples TRBV29-1 to TRBJ2-3; 10 bases are a match to TRBD2. The CDR3 covers 13 residues. Germline V gives CDR1 SQVTM, CDR2 ANQGSEA. Trimming cost V 5 bases and J 4 bases; bases outside gene matches: 3. CDR3 DNA sequence: TGCAGCGTTAAAGCGGGAGGGTCAGATACGCAGTATTTT. Translation gives CSVKAGGSDTQYF.

The chain uses TRBV7-9 and TRBJ2-1, with TRBD1 as a possible D gene (6 bases). This CDR3 is built from 14 residues. From germline, CDR1 is SEHNR and CDR2 FQNEAQ (reference sequence). V was shortened by 1 base and J by 10 bases, with 14 bases between the two germline ends. This chain's CDR3 is CASSLGQGSGEQFF. The CDR3 DNA sequence: TGTGCCAGCAGCTTAGGGCAGGGGTCAGGAGAGCAGTTCTTC. Together with reference TRBV7-9 and TRBJ2-1, the CDR3 gives the full variable domain: DTGVSQNPRHKITKRGQNVTFRCDPISEHNRLYWYRQTLGQGPEFLTYFQNEAQLEKSRLLSDRFSAERPKGSFSTLEIQRTEQGDSAMYLCASSLGQGSGEQFFGPGTRLTVL.

This clonotype showed up just a few times. The chain carries TRBV7-2 and TRBJ1-6; D is unresolved. V lost 0 bases and J lost 14, with 8 bases in between. Germline V lookup: CDR1 SGHTA, CDR2 FQGNSA. The CDR3 is 12 amino acids. This chain's CDR3 is CASSLARATLHF. CDR3 coding DNA: TGTGCCAGCAGCTTAGCAAGGGCCACCCTCCACTTT.

This chain joins TRBV30 and TRBJ2-6; D might be TRBD1 (6 bases). CDR1 GTSNPN and CDR2 SVGIG come from the germline V gene (reference sequence). V dropped 4 bases and J dropped 2 bases, with 9 bases sitting between them. This CDR3 contains 14 residues. CDR3 sequence reads: CAWIHRAGANVLTF. The CDR3, as DNA: TGTGCCTGGATCCACAGGGCTGGGGCCAACGTCCTGACTTTC.

The gene calls are TRBV19 and TRBJ2-2; D gene ambiguous. The CDR3 has 13 residues. V lost 3 bases, J lost 8 bases, and 10 bases lay in between. Germline CDR1 LNHDA, CDR2 SQIVND (reference sequence). Written as DNA, the CDR3 is TGTGCCAGTAGTATGAGAAGCGTAGGGGAGCTGTTTTTT. This translates into CASSMRSVGELFF.

This chain connects TRBV6-2 or TRBV6-3 to TRBJ1-2; 10 bases line up with TRBD1. V shed 8 bases, J shed 4 bases, and the junction held 16 bases outside the gene matches. The germline gives CDR1 MNHEY, CDR2 SVGEGT. The CDR3 totals 17 residues. As DNA, the CDR3 is TGTGCCAGCTCTACCCGGGACAGGGGATTCAGTACCTATGGCTACACCTTC. Translated, it gives CASSTRDRGFSTYGYTF.